This T cell receptor (delta chain) derives from a study of gamma-delta T cells after stem cell transplantation. TCRdb reanalysed the RT-PCR reads with CATT. The table includes about 2,800 delta-chain clones, 2.5% to 3% detected once. Trimming shortened V by 3 bases and J by 8 bases, and 24 bases separated the two germline ends. Germline V lookup: CDR1 GEAIGNYY, CDR2 EKD. The CDR3 runs to 17 residues. As to this clone: A far larger clone differs by one base, so this is likely a read error. Other DNA sequences in this sample translate to the same CDR3.

The sequence was obtained from a human donor. It is not recorded whose cells these are; they may come from a transplant donor. The rearrangement joins TRDV2 to TRDJ2; maybe TRDD3 (5 bases). Source material: gamma-delta T cells. CDR3 sequence reads: CACDPLTGGSRSAQLFF. The DNA of the CDR3 is TGTGCCTGTGACCCTCTTACTGGAGGATCCCGCTCCGCACAACTCTTCTTT.